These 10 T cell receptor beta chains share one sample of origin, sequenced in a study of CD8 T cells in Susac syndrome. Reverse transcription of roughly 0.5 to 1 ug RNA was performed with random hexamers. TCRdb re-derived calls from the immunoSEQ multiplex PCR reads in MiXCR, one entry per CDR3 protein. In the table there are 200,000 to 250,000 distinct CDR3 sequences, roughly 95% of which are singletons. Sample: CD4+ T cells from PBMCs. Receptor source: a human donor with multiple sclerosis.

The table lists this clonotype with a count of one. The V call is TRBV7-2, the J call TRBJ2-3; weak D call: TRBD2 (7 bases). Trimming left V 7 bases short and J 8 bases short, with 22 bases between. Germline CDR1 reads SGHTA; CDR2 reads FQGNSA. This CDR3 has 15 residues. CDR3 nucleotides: TGTGCCAGCACCGGGGCAGGGGCTAGCGGCGGTACGCAGTATTTT. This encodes CASTGAGASGGTQYF.

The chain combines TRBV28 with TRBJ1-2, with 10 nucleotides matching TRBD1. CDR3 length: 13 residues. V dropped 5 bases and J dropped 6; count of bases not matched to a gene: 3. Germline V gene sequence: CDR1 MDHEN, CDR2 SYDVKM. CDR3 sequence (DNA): TGTGCCAGCAGTCGAGACAGGGGGCATGGCTACACCTTC. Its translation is CASSRDRGHGYTF.

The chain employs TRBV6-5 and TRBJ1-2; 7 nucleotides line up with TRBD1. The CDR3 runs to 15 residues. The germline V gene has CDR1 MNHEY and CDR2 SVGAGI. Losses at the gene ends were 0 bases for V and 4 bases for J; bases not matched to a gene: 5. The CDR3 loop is CASSYSQGRGYGYTF. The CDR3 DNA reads TGTGCCAGCAGTTACTCACAGGGGAGAGGCTATGGCTACACCTTC.

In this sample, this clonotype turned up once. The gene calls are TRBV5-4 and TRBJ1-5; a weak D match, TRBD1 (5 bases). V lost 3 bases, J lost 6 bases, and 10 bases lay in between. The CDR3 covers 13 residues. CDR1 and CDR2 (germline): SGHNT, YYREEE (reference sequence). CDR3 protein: CASSWERGQPQHF. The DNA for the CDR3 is TGTGCCAGCAGCTGGGAGAGGGGTCAGCCCCAGCATTTT. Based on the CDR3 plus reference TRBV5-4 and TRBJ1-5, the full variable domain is ETGVTQSPTHLIKTRGQQVTLRCSSQSGHNTVSWYQQALGQGPQFIFQYYREEENGRGNFPPRFSGLQFPNYSSELNVNALELDDSALYLCASSWERGQPQHFGDGTRLSIL.

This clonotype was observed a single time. CDR3: CASISQGENEQFF. DNA of the CDR3: TGTGCCAGTATCTCGCAGGGAGAAAATGAGCAGTTCTTC. This chain connects TRBV19 to TRBJ2-1; D tentatively reads TRBD1 or TRBD2 (5 bases each). Trimming left V 7 bases short and J 7 bases short, with 14 bases between. The CDR3 is 13 amino acids. Germline assignment: CDR1 LNHDA and CDR2 SQIVND (reference sequence).

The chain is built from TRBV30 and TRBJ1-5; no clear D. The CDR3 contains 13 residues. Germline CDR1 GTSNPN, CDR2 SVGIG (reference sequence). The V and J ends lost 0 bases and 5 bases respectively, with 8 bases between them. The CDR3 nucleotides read TGTGCCTGGAGTGTCGGCCGAGATCAGCCCCAGCATTTT. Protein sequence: CAWSVGRDQPQHF.

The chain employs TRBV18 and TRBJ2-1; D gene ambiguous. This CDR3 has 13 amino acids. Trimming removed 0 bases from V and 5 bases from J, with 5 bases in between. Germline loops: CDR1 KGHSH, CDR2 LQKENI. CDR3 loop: CASSPPGNNEQFF. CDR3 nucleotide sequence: TGTGCCAGCTCACCACCGGGAAACAATGAGCAGTTCTTC.

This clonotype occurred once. CDR3 nucleotides: TGCGCCAGCAGCTTGGGGACAGTGACTAACTATGGCTACACCTTC. It encodes CASSLGTVTNYGYTF. The V gene is TRBV5-1, the J gene TRBJ1-2; TRBD1 is a possible D gene (6 bases). Trimming shortened V by 0 bases and J by 0 bases, and 9 bases separated the two germline ends. Germline lookup yields CDR1 SGHRS and CDR2 YFSETQ. The CDR3 totals 15 residues.

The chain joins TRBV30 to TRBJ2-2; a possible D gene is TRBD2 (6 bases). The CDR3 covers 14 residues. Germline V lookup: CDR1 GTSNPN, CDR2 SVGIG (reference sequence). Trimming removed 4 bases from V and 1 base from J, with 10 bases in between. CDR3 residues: CAWTGLQNTGELFF. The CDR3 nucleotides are TGTGCCTGGACGGGACTTCAGAACACCGGGGAGCTGTTTTTT.

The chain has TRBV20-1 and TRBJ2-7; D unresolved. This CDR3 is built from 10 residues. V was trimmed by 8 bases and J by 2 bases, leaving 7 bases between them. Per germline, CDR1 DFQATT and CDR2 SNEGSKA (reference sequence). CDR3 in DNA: TGCAGTATCGGTACCTACGAGCAGTACTTC. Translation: CSIGTYEQYF.